This T cell receptor beta chain was profiled in a study of shared T cell receptors in the human thymus. Germline lookup yields CDR1 KGHSH and CDR2 LQKENI. With 6 bases clipped from V and 5 bases from J, the junction kept 16 bases outside the gene matches. The CDR3 spans 16 residues. The data were produced by immunoSEQ multiplex PCR, yet TCRdb's version contains in-frame clones alone and is incomplete. This sample has roughly 660,000 clones; 70% to 90% occur once, and the top ten carry around 0.01%. The same sample was also studied in work on human thymus T cells. According to that study: Serving as donors were healthy Finnish infants, each of whom was having open corrective surgery for congenital heart defects. During corrective heart surgery, resections were taken, and the thymus tissue came from them. Related research found strongly overlapping thymic repertoires in unrelated individuals.

The chain has TRBV18 and TRBJ2-7; 7 bases are shared with TRBD1. Sequences were obtained from thymocytes. This clonotype was sampled from a boy less than two years old with a congenital heart defect. The CDR3 sequence is CASSSEYLQGRNEQYF. The DNA for the CDR3 is TGTGCCAGCTCTAGTGAATATTTACAGGGGCGGAACGAGCAGTACTTC.